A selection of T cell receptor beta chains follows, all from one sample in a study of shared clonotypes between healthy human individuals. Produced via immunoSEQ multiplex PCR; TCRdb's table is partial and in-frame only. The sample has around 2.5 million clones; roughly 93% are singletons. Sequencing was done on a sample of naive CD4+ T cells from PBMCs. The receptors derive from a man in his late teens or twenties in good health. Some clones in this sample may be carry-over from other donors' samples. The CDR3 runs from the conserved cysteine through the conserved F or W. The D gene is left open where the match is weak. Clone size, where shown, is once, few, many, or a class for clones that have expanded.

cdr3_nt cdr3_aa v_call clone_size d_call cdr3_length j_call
TGCAGCGTTTTTTTGGACACTGAAGCTTTCTTT CSVFLDTEAFF TRBV29-1 - - 11 TRBJ1-1
TGTGCCAGCTCACTACAGGGAGGGAGAAGCAATCAGCCCCAGCATTTT CASSLQGGRSNQPQHF TRBV18 - - 16 TRBJ1-5
TGTGCCAGTAGTATAGGGCAGGTCTACGAGCAGTACTTC CASSIGQVYEQYF TRBV19 - - 13 TRBJ2-7
TGCGCCAGCAGCCGAACGGGACAGGGTAACCAGCCCCAGCATTTT CASSRTGQGNQPQHF TRBV4-1 - TRBD1 15 TRBJ1-5
TGTGCCAGCAATGGAGATCGGTACGAGCAGTACTTC CASNGDRYEQYF TRBV28 - - 12 TRBJ2-7
TGCGCCAGCAGCCCCGGGGGGGGCGAGGGGCAGCCCCAGCATTTT CASSPGGGEGQPQHF TRBV5-1 - - 15 TRBJ1-5
TGTGCCAGCAGCCTTAACAGGTACACCTACGAGCAGTACTTC CASSLNRYTYEQYF TRBV6-6 - - 14 TRBJ2-7
TGTGCCAGTAGTTCTTCGCCTTCATGGGGGGATACGCAGTATTTT CASSSSPSWGDTQYF TRBV19 - - 15 TRBJ2-3
TGTGCCAGCAGCTTGGGGGTAGCGGGAGGCAATGAGCAGTTCTTC CASSLGVAGGNEQFF TRBV7-2 - TRBD2 15 TRBJ2-1
TGCACCAGCAGAGAGGCCACGGTTGAGACAGATACGCAGTATTTT CTSREATVETDTQYF TRBV1 once - 15 TRBJ2-3
TGTGCCTGGAGTGTACAGTCTAGCGGTACGACTGGGTACTTC CAWSVQSSGTTGYF TRBV30 once TRBD2 14 TRBJ2-7
TGTGCCAGCAGCGAGGGGGCATCCTATAATTCACCCCTCCACTTT CASSEGASYNSPLHF TRBV9 - TRBD1 15 TRBJ1-6
TGTGCCAGCAGCACCCGGACGGCTAGCGGGGGCACCTACAATGAGCAGTTCTTC CASSTRTASGGTYNEQFF TRBV7-3 - TRBD2 18 TRBJ2-1
TGTGCCAGCAGCTCGACTAGCGGGAGTAGTACCGGGGAGCTGTTTTTT CASSSTSGSSTGELFF TRBV25-1 - TRBD2 16 TRBJ2-2
TGCGCCAGCAGCCCAGAAGGGACCTATCAGCCCCAGCATTTT CASSPEGTYQPQHF TRBV5-1 - - 14 TRBJ1-5
TGTGCCAGCAGCTCCGGGTCCAGTACTCGGGAAGCTTTCTTT CASSSGSSTREAFF TRBV5-4 - - 14 TRBJ1-1
TGTGCCAGCAGTGCAGGCGGTAGGGGGGAGCAGTACTTC CASSAGGRGEQYF TRBV2 - - 13 TRBJ2-7
TGTGCCAGCAGCCGGCGGGGACAGGGGACCGTAAATGAAAAACTGTTTTTT CASSRRGQGTVNEKLFF TRBV5-4 - TRBD1 17 TRBJ1-4
TGTGCCAGCGGAGGCATCGGGGAGCTGTTTTTT CASGGIGELFF TRBV25-1 - - 11 TRBJ2-2
TGTGCCAGCAGCTTACTAGGCCGACGGCCGGGTAATGAAAAACTGTTTTTT CASSLLGRRPGNEKLFF TRBV7-8 once - 17 TRBJ1-4
TGTGCCAGCAGACAGGGACAGGGTATTTACGAGCAGTACTTC CASRQGQGIYEQYF TRBV7-9 - TRBD1 14 TRBJ2-7
TGTGCCAGCAGCAGAACTAGCGGGAGCACAGATACGCAGTATTTT CASSRTSGSTDTQYF TRBV4-2 - TRBD2 15 TRBJ2-3
TGTGCCATCAAGGCTAGCGGGAGTAATGAGCAGTTCTTC CAIKASGSNEQFF TRBV28 once TRBD2 13 TRBJ2-1
TGTGCCAGCAGTTTAATGGACAGGGCTTCGGAGCAGTACTTC CASSLMDRASEQYF TRBV27 - TRBD1 14 TRBJ2-7
TGCGCCAGCAGATCGGGTGGGAGCGAGTCGGACGAGCAGTACTTC CASRSGGSESDEQYF TRBV5-1 - - 15 TRBJ2-7
TGTGCCAGCAGTGGACGTCAGCGCGATGGCTACACCTTC CASSGRQRDGYTF TRBV28 - - 13 TRBJ1-2
TGTGCCAGTAGCCCGAATCGAGGAGGCTCCGAGCAGTACTTC CASSPNRGGSEQYF TRBV19 - - 14 TRBJ2-7
TGTGCCAGCAGTTCCTCAGTGGGCCAAGAGACCCAGTACTTC CASSSSVGQETQYF TRBV6-5 - - 14 TRBJ2-5
TGTGCCAGCAGCTCACTCTGGGGGCCCAACTACGAGCAGTACTTC CASSSLWGPNYEQYF TRBV7-6 - - 15 TRBJ2-7
TGTGCCAGCAAGATAGGACAGAGCTCTGGGGCCAACGTCCTGACTTTC CASKIGQSSGANVLTF TRBV7-2 - - 16 TRBJ2-6
TGTGCCAGTAGTCGGACTAGCGGGTTTTCCTACGAGCAGTACTTC CASSRTSGFSYEQYF TRBV19 - TRBD2 15 TRBJ2-7
TGTGCCAGCAGCTCAGGGGTCTTATTGAACACTGAAGCTTTCTTT CASSSGVLLNTEAFF TRBV9 - - 15 TRBJ1-1
TGTGCCAGCAGTTCCCTCTTCAGGACGGAAGGAGACTCTGGAAACACCATATATTTT CASSSLFRTEGDSGNTIYF TRBV28 - - 19 TRBJ1-3
TGTGCCAGCTCCGAAGTGAGGGCCGGGGAGCTGTTTTTT CASSEVRAGELFF TRBV7-3 few - 13 TRBJ2-2
TGTGCCAGCGCCTCAGTCTACACTGAAGCTTTCTTT CASASVYTEAFF TRBV28 - - 12 TRBJ1-1
TGTGCCAGTAGTATAAACCTGTGGGACCAGAGAGTCGAGCAGTACTTC CASSINLWDQRVEQYF TRBV19 - - 16 TRBJ2-7
TGTGCCAGCAGTCCCGGACCGGGAGCGGGATACGAGCAGTACTTC CASSPGPGAGYEQYF TRBV6-5 - TRBD2 15 TRBJ2-7
TGCAGCGTTGCCGGGGTTCCCTACAATGAGCAGTTCTTC CSVAGVPYNEQFF TRBV29-1 - - 13 TRBJ2-1
TGTGCCAGCAGTAGACTTGGAGTCACAGATACGCAGTATTTT CASSRLGVTDTQYF TRBV9 - - 14 TRBJ2-3
TGTGCCAGCAGCGCCGGACAGGGGCCCTACGAGCAGTACTTC CASSAGQGPYEQYF TRBV5-8 - TRBD1 14 TRBJ2-7
TGTGCCAGCTCACCACGGACAGAGGCTACCCACGAGCAGTACTTC CASSPRTEATHEQYF TRBV18 - - 15 TRBJ2-7
TGTGCCAGCAGCGTAGGAGGGACCGGGAGCTACGAGCAGTACTTC CASSVGGTGSYEQYF TRBV9 - - 15 TRBJ2-7
TGTGCCAGCAGCTTAGCCGGGACAGGTGTTGACGAGCAGTACTTC CASSLAGTGVDEQYF TRBV7-2 - TRBD1 15 TRBJ2-7
TGTGCCAGCAGCACCGGACTAGCGCGAACCTACAATGAGCAGTTCTTC CASSTGLARTYNEQFF TRBV11-2 - TRBD2 16 TRBJ2-1
TGTGCCAGCAGCTACGGACAGGGTAGCGGGGAGCTGTTTTTT CASSYGQGSGELFF TRBV9 once TRBD1 14 TRBJ2-2
TGTGCCAGCAGTGTTCGCGGCCACAGGATTGAAAAACTGTTTTTT CASSVRGHRIEKLFF TRBV6-1 - - 15 TRBJ1-4
TGTGCCACCAGCAGAGATCGGAGGGAGTGGGGCACAGATACGCAGTATTTT CATSRDRREWGTDTQYF TRBV15 - - 17 TRBJ2-3
TGCGCCAGCAGCTCAAGACTCGGATATACGCAGTATTTT CASSSRLGYTQYF TRBV5-1 once - 13 TRBJ2-3
TGTGCCAGCAACCCATCTAGGACAGGGGTCGGCTACACCTTC CASNPSRTGVGYTF TRBV27 - TRBD1 14 TRBJ1-2
TGTGCCACCAGCAGAAACCCGGCCCCCCGGGAAAACATTCAGTACTTC CATSRNPAPRENIQYF TRBV15 - - 16 TRBJ2-4
TGCAGCGCCCCCCCCCGGGATGAGCAGTTCTTC CSAPPRDEQFF TRBV20-1 - - 11 TRBJ2-1
TGTGCCAGCAGCCAAGGTGGAGGGGAGTACGAGCAGTACTTC CASSQGGGEYEQYF TRBV4-2 once - 14 TRBJ2-7
TGTGCCAGCAGTGAAGGGCCCAACCGGCCCCAGCATTTT CASSEGPNRPQHF TRBV6-1 - - 13 TRBJ1-5
TGTGCCAGCAGTTTTGGAAGAGATCAGCCCCAGCATTTT CASSFGRDQPQHF TRBV27 - - 13 TRBJ1-5
TGTGCCAGCAGCCCCCCTCAGGGTGGCTACACCTTC CASSPPQGGYTF TRBV5-4 - - 12 TRBJ1-2